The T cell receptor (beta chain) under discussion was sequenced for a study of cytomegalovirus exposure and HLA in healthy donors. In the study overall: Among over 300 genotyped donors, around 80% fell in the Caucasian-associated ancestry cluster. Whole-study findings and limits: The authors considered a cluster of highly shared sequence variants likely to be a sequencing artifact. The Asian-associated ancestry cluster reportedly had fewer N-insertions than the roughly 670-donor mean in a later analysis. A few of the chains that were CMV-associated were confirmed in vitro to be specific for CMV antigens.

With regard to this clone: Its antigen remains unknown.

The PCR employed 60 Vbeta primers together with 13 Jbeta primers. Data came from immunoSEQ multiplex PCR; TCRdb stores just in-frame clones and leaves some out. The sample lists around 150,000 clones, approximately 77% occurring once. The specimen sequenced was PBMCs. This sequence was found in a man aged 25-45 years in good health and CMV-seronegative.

The CDR3 region is CASSQESGGYFRSDTQYF. The CDR3 region has the DNA TGCGCCAGCAGCCAAGAATCTGGAGGGTATTTTAGGTCAGATACGCAGTATTTT. This chain links TRBV4-1 with TRBJ2-3; perhaps TRBD2 as D (6 bases). CDR1 is MGHRA and CDR2 is YSYEKL in the germline V gene. V lost 0 bases and J lost 4, with 20 bases in between. The CDR3 runs to 18 residues.